Listed below are T cell receptor beta chains from one sample, sequenced in a study of T cell responses to AZD1222 COVID-19 vaccine. Sequencing was performed with immunoSEQ multiplex PCR; in TCRdb, only in-frame clones are kept and a portion is missing. The table shows about 130,000 clones, with over 65% occurring only once. This sample comprised peripheral blood, obtained on day 0 of AZD1222 vaccination. The receptors originated from an adult in good health. The CDR3 runs from the conserved cysteine through the conserved F or W. D genes are given only for firm matches. The size entry is marked missing in some rows and otherwise reads once, few, many or a size class.

V gene: TRBV7-9
clone size: NA
D gene: TRBD1
J gene: TRBJ1-6
CDR3 protein: CASSLAPDRGYNSPLHF
CDR3 DNA: TGTGCCAGCAGCTTAGCCCCTGACAGGGGGTATAATTCACCCCTCCACTTT

V gene: TRBV10-2
clone size: few
D gene: TRBD1
J gene: TRBJ1-2
CDR3 protein: CASSESETGADGYTF
CDR3 DNA: TGCGCCAGCAGTGAGTCTGAGACAGGGGCTGATGGCTACACCTTC

V gene: TRBV30
clone size: NA
D gene: NA
J gene: TRBJ1-1
CDR3 protein: CAWSFTAFSDTEAFF
CDR3 DNA: TGTGCCTGGAGCTTCACCGCTTTTTCGGACACTGAAGCTTTCTTT

V gene: TRBV4-1
clone size: NA
D gene: NA
J gene: TRBJ1-5
CDR3 protein: CASSQEVGADNQPQHF
CDR3 DNA: TGCGCCAGCAGCCAAGAAGTTGGGGCGGACAATCAGCCCCAGCATTTT

V gene: TRBV6-1
clone size: NA
D gene: TRBD1
J gene: TRBJ1-5
CDR3 protein: CASSEARTGGHQPQHF
CDR3 DNA: TGTGCCAGCAGTGAAGCGAGGACAGGGGGCCATCAGCCCCAGCATTTT

V gene: TRBV5-1
clone size: NA
D gene: NA
J gene: TRBJ1-1
CDR3 protein: CASSLDVGSTEAFF
CDR3 DNA: TGCGCCAGCAGCTTGGATGTCGGCTCGACTGAAGCTTTCTTT

V gene: TRBV18
clone size: few
D gene: NA
J gene: TRBJ1-1
CDR3 protein: CASSEQGNTEAFF
CDR3 DNA: TGTGCCAGCTCAGAACAGGGGAACACTGAAGCTTTCTTT

V gene: TRBV4-1
clone size: NA
D gene: TRBD1
J gene: TRBJ2-7
CDR3 protein: CASSLGQGSEYEQYF
CDR3 DNA: TGCGCCAGCAGCCTGGGACAGGGGTCCGAATACGAGCAGTACTTC

V gene: TRBV18
clone size: once
D gene: NA
J gene: TRBJ1-5
CDR3 protein: CASSPSLNQPQHF
CDR3 DNA: TGTGCCAGCTCACCCAGCCTTAATCAGCCCCAGCATTTT

V gene: TRBV29-1
clone size: NA
D gene: TRBD1
J gene: TRBJ1-1
CDR3 protein: CSVEGARGTEAFF
CDR3 DNA: TGCAGCGTCGAGGGGGCGCGCGGTACTGAAGCTTTCTTT

V gene: TRBV6-5
clone size: NA
D gene: NA
J gene: TRBJ1-4
CDR3 protein: CASSMQGSWVEKLFF
CDR3 DNA: TGTGCCAGCAGTATGCAGGGGAGTTGGGTTGAAAAACTGTTTTTT

V gene: TRBV5-1
clone size: NA
D gene: TRBD1
J gene: TRBJ1-5
CDR3 protein: CASSTGTGGNQPQHF
CDR3 DNA: TGCGCCAGCAGCACCGGGACAGGGGGCAATCAGCCCCAGCATTTT

V gene: TRBV30
clone size: once
D gene: NA
J gene: TRBJ1-1
CDR3 protein: CAWSVQPIGGGVNTEAFF
CDR3 DNA: TGTGCCTGGAGTGTACAACCCATAGGCGGAGGAGTGAACACTGAAGCTTTCTTT

V gene: TRBV6-5
clone size: NA
D gene: NA
J gene: TRBJ2-3
CDR3 protein: CASRTRVWGTDTQYF
CDR3 DNA: TGTGCCAGCAGAACCAGGGTATGGGGCACAGATACGCAGTATTTT

V gene: TRBV5-1
clone size: NA
D gene: NA
J gene: TRBJ2-3
CDR3 protein: CASSLAGGPPDTQYF
CDR3 DNA: TGCGCCAGCAGCTTGGCCGGGGGTCCTCCAGATACGCAGTATTTT

V gene: TRBV9
clone size: NA
D gene: NA
J gene: TRBJ1-4
CDR3 protein: CASSAGADPTNEKLFF
CDR3 DNA: TGTGCCAGCAGCGCCGGAGCAGACCCAACTAATGAAAAACTGTTTTTT

V gene: TRBV7-8
clone size: once
D gene: NA
J gene: TRBJ1-5
CDR3 protein: CASSLAPQGPQHF
CDR3 DNA: TGTGCCAGCAGCTTAGCGCCCCAGGGACCCCAGCATTTT

V gene: TRBV6-5
clone size: NA
D gene: NA
J gene: TRBJ1-3
CDR3 protein: CASSYDSRFSGNTIYF
CDR3 DNA: TGTGCCAGCAGTTACGACAGCAGATTCTCTGGAAACACCATATATTTT

V gene: TRBV28
clone size: NA
D gene: NA
J gene: TRBJ1-6
CDR3 protein: CASSTAPSRSPLHF
CDR3 DNA: TGTGCCAGCAGTACAGCTCCCTCTCGATCACCCCTCCACTTT

V gene: TRBV7-9
clone size: NA
D gene: TRBD2
J gene: TRBJ2-1
CDR3 protein: CASSHKRTSGFGDEQFF
CDR3 DNA: TGTGCCAGCAGCCACAAACGGACTAGCGGATTTGGGGATGAGCAGTTCTTC

V gene: TRBV4-1
clone size: once
D gene: TRBD2
J gene: TRBJ2-1
CDR3 protein: CASSQQLAGGPYNEQFF
CDR3 DNA: TGCGCCAGCAGCCAACAACTAGCGGGGGGCCCCTACAATGAGCAGTTCTTC

V gene: TRBV18
clone size: NA
D gene: TRBD1
J gene: TRBJ1-2
CDR3 protein: CASSPRQGADYGYTF
CDR3 DNA: TGTGCCAGCTCACCAAGGCAGGGGGCTGACTATGGCTACACCTTC

V gene: TRBV19
clone size: NA
D gene: TRBD1
J gene: TRBJ1-1
CDR3 protein: CASSIDLTGQKAFF
CDR3 DNA: TGTGCCAGTAGTATAGACCTAACGGGACAGAAAGCTTTCTTT

V gene: TRBV29-1
clone size: few
D gene: NA
J gene: TRBJ2-7
CDR3 protein: CSVEQGLGQYF
CDR3 DNA: TGCAGCGTTGAACAGGGCCTCGGGCAGTACTTC

V gene: TRBV6-5
clone size: NA
D gene: NA
J gene: TRBJ1-2
CDR3 protein: CASSYSGGNYGYTF
CDR3 DNA: TGTGCCAGCAGTTACTCGGGGGGTAACTATGGCTACACCTTC

V gene: TRBV30
clone size: NA
D gene: NA
J gene: TRBJ1-5
CDR3 protein: CAWSMTNGNQPQHF
CDR3 DNA: TGTGCCTGGAGTATGACCAACGGCAATCAGCCCCAGCATTTT

V gene: TRBV6-5
clone size: NA
D gene: NA
J gene: TRBJ2-2
CDR3 protein: CASSYGPGELFF
CDR3 DNA: TGTGCCAGCAGTTACGGCCCCGGGGAGCTGTTTTTT

V gene: TRBV28
clone size: NA
D gene: NA
J gene: TRBJ2-7
CDR3 protein: CASSFRSSYEQYF
CDR3 DNA: TGTGCCAGCAGTTTCCGGAGCTCCTACGAGCAGTACTTC

V gene: TRBV6-5
clone size: NA
D gene: NA
J gene: TRBJ1-2
CDR3 protein: CASSYSRGGGDGYTF
CDR3 DNA: TGTGCCAGCAGTTACTCTAGAGGCGGGGGGGATGGCTACACCTTC

V gene: TRBV28
clone size: once
D gene: NA
J gene: TRBJ2-1
CDR3 protein: CASSLVGGAYEQFF
CDR3 DNA: TGTGCCAGCAGTTTAGTAGGGGGGGCTTATGAGCAGTTCTTC

V gene: TRBV9
clone size: NA
D gene: NA
J gene: TRBJ2-3
CDR3 protein: CASSPPRGRVGDTQYF
CDR3 DNA: TGTGCCAGCAGCCCCCCGCGGGGCAGGGTAGGAGATACGCAGTATTTT

V gene: TRBV9
clone size: NA
D gene: TRBD1
J gene: TRBJ1-1
CDR3 protein: CASSAGQGQTEAFF
CDR3 DNA: TGTGCCAGCAGCGCCGGACAGGGACAAACTGAAGCTTTCTTT

V gene: TRBV6-5
clone size: NA
D gene: NA
J gene: TRBJ2-5
CDR3 protein: CASSYGGGGETQYF
CDR3 DNA: TGTGCCAGCAGTTACGGCGGAGGGGGAGAGACCCAGTACTTC

V gene: TRBV3-1/TRBV3-2
clone size: NA
D gene: TRBD1
J gene: TRBJ2-7
CDR3 protein: CASSRSWTGPYEQYF
CDR3 DNA: TGTGCCAGCAGCCGATCCTGGACAGGGCCGTACGAGCAGTACTTC

V gene: TRBV12-5
clone size: NA
D gene: NA
J gene: TRBJ1-5
CDR3 protein: CASGSSNQPQHF
CDR3 DNA: TGTGCTAGTGGTTCGAGCAATCAGCCCCAGCATTTT

V gene: TRBV18
clone size: NA
D gene: NA
J gene: TRBJ1-6
CDR3 protein: CASSLSTRDSPLHF
CDR3 DNA: TGTGCCAGCTCACTCAGTACGAGGGATTCACCCCTCCACTTT

V gene: TRBV3-1/TRBV3-2
clone size: NA
D gene: NA
J gene: TRBJ2-7
CDR3 protein: CASSQEYSEQYF
CDR3 DNA: TGTGCCAGCAGCCAAGAATATAGCGAGCAGTACTTC

V gene: TRBV5-1
clone size: NA
D gene: NA
J gene: TRBJ1-1
CDR3 protein: CASSSHTNPNTEAFF
CDR3 DNA: TGCGCCAGCAGCTCCCATACCAACCCGAACACTGAAGCTTTCTTT

V gene: TRBV19
clone size: NA
D gene: NA
J gene: TRBJ1-5
CDR3 protein: CASTQGTFLNQPQHF
CDR3 DNA: TGTGCCAGTACACAGGGAACATTCCTTAATCAGCCCCAGCATTTT

V gene: TRBV19
clone size: NA
D gene: NA
J gene: TRBJ1-1
CDR3 protein: CASSIWGTEAFF
CDR3 DNA: TGTGCCAGTAGTATCTGGGGAACTGAAGCTTTCTTT

V gene: TRBV19
clone size: few
D gene: NA
J gene: TRBJ2-2
CDR3 protein: CASSMEGSRTGELFF
CDR3 DNA: TGTGCCAGTAGTATGGAGGGGTCGAGGACCGGGGAGCTGTTTTTT

V gene: TRBV2
clone size: few
D gene: NA
J gene: TRBJ2-1
CDR3 protein: CASTEEDSRYNEQFF
CDR3 DNA: TGTGCCAGCACCGAGGAAGACTCCCGCTACAATGAGCAGTTCTTC

V gene: TRBV5-1
clone size: few
D gene: NA
J gene: TRBJ2-5
CDR3 protein: CASSLSQGGETQYF
CDR3 DNA: TGCGCCAGCAGCTTGTCACAGGGTGGGGAGACCCAGTACTTC

V gene: TRBV10-1
clone size: NA
D gene: TRBD1
J gene: TRBJ2-5
CDR3 protein: CASSPGQGRLETQYF
CDR3 DNA: TGCGCCAGCAGCCCGGGACAGGGGAGGTTGGAGACCCAGTACTTC

V gene: TRBV27
clone size: NA
D gene: NA
J gene: TRBJ2-1
CDR3 protein: CASSDYNEQFF
CDR3 DNA: TGTGCCAGCAGTGATTACAATGAGCAGTTCTTC

V gene: TRBV6-5
clone size: few
D gene: NA
J gene: TRBJ2-2
CDR3 protein: CASSYDVTGELFF
CDR3 DNA: TGTGCCAGCAGTTACGATGTCACCGGGGAGCTGTTTTTT

V gene: TRBV11-2
clone size: few
D gene: TRBD1
J gene: TRBJ2-3
CDR3 protein: CASSFDRGIADTQYF
CDR3 DNA: TGTGCCAGCAGCTTCGACAGGGGGATCGCAGATACGCAGTATTTT

V gene: TRBV9
clone size: once
D gene: NA
J gene: TRBJ2-3
CDR3 protein: CASSVRSNTDTQYF
CDR3 DNA: TGTGCCAGCAGCGTACGTTCTAACACAGATACGCAGTATTTT

V gene: TRBV19
clone size: NA
D gene: TRBD1
J gene: TRBJ1-1
CDR3 protein: CASSISGTGGTEAFF
CDR3 DNA: TGTGCCAGTAGTATTTCCGGGACAGGGGGCACTGAAGCTTTCTTT

V gene: TRBV6-2/TRBV6-3
clone size: NA
D gene: NA
J gene: TRBJ2-7
CDR3 protein: CASSLMGGLQNEYF
CDR3 DNA: TGTGCCAGCAGTCTTATGGGTGGTTTACAGAACGAGTACTTC

V gene: TRBV5-6
clone size: NA
D gene: TRBD2
J gene: TRBJ2-7
CDR3 protein: CASSFFGLAGDNSYEQYF
CDR3 DNA: TGTGCCAGCAGCTTTTTCGGACTAGCGGGGGACAACTCCTACGAGCAGTACTTC

V gene: TRBV19
clone size: once
D gene: TRBD1
J gene: TRBJ2-1
CDR3 protein: CTSSGTGSLEQFF
CDR3 DNA: TGTACCAGTAGTGGGACAGGATCTCTTGAGCAGTTCTTC

V gene: TRBV4-1
clone size: NA
D gene: TRBD2
J gene: TRBJ2-2
CDR3 protein: CASSQAGGGSTGELFF
CDR3 DNA: TGCGCCAGCAGCCAAGCGGGGGGAGGTAGCACCGGGGAGCTGTTTTTT